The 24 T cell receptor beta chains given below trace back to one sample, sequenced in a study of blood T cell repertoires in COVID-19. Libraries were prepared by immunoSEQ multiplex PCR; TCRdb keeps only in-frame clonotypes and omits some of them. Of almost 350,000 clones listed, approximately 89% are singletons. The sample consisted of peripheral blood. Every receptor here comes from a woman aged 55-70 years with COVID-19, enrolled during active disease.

CDR3 residues: CASRQRANEKLFF. Written as DNA, the CDR3 is TGTGCCAGCAGGCAGAGGGCTAATGAAAAACTGTTTTTT. This chain joins TRBV12-3 or TRBV12-4 and TRBJ1-4; D not resolved. The CDR3 covers 13 residues. Trimming shortened V by 6 bases and J by 3 bases, and 8 bases separated the two germline ends.

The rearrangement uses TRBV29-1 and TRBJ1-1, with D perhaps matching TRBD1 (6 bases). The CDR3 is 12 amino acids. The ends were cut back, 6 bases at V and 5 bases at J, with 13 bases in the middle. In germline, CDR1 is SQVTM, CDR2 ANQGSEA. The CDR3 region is CSVHREWTEAFF. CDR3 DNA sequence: TGCAGCGTGCACAGGGAATGGACTGAAGCTTTCTTT.

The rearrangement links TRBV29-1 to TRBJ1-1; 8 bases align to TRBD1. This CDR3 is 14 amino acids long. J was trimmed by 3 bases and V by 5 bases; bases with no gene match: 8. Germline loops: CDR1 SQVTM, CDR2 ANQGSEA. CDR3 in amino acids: CSVYVTGVDTEAFF. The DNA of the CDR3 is TGCAGCGTTTACGTGACAGGGGTCGACACTGAAGCTTTCTTT.

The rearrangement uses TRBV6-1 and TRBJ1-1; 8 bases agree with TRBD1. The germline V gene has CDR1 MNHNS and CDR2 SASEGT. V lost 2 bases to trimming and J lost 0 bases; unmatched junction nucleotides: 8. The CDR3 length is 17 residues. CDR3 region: CASSERAGGGLNTEAFF. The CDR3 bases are TGTGCCAGCAGTGAAAGGGCAGGGGGCGGATTGAACACTGAAGCTTTCTTT.

CDR3 bases: TGCAGCGTTTACAGTAACACTGAAGCTTTCTTT. It encodes CSVYSNTEAFF. The chain joins TRBV29-1 to TRBJ1-1; D gene ambiguous. The CDR3 is 11 amino acids. The germline CDR1 and CDR2 sequences are SQVTM and ANQGSEA. V lost 5 bases to trimming and J lost 2 bases, with 6 bases between them.

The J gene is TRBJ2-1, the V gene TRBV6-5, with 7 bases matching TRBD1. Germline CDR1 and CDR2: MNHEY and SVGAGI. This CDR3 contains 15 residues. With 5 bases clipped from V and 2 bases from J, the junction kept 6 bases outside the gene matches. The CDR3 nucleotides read TGTGCCAGCAGTCGGGACAGATCTACCTACAATGAGCAGTTCTTC. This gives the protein CASSRDRSTYNEQFF.

The chain's CDR3 is CASSLEAGNNSPLHF. DNA for the CDR3: TGTGCCAGCAGCTTAGAGGCAGGAAACAATTCACCCCTCCACTTT. The J gene is TRBJ1-6, the V gene TRBV7-9; D not resolved. Germline V gene data show CDR1 as SEHNR and CDR2 as FQNEAQ (reference sequence). The V end lost 1 base, the J end lost 7 bases, and 11 bases lay between the germline ends. This CDR3 spans 15 amino acids.

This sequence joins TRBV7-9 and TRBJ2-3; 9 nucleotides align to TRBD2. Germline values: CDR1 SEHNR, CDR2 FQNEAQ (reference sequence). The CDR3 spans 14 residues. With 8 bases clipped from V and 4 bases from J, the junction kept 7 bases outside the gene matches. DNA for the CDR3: TGTGCCAGCCACTCTGCGGGGGGGGCAGATACGCAGTATTTT. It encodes CASHSAGGADTQYF.

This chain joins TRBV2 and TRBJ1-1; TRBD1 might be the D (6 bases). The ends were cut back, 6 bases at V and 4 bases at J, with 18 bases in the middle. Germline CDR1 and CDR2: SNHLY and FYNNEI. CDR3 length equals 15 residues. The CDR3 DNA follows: TGTGCCAGCAGGAGAGGAGGGGGGGGGAGCACTGAAGCTTTCTTT. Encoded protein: CASRRGGGGSTEAFF.

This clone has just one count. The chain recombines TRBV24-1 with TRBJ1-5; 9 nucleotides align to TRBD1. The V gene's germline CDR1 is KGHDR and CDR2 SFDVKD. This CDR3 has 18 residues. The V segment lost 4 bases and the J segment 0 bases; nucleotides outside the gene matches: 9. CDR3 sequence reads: CATSDYRDREFSNQPQHF. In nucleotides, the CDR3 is TGTGCCACCAGTGACTATCGGGACAGGGAATTTAGCAATCAGCCCCAGCATTTT.

The CDR3 protein is CASSSQGREVNSPLHF. The CDR3 coding sequence is TGTGCCAGCAGCTCACAGGGACGCGAGGTGAATTCACCCCTCCACTTT. The chain has TRBV7-6 and TRBJ1-6; possibly TRBD1 for D (6 bases). With 4 bases removed from V and 7 bases from J, the gap between germline ends came to 17 bases. This CDR3 has 16 residues. Per the germline V gene, CDR1 is SGHVS and CDR2 is FNYEAQ.

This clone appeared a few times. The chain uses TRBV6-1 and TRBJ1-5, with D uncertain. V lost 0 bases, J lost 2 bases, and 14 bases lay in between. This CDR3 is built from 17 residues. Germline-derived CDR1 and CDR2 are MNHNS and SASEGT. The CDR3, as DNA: TGTGCCAGCAGTGAAGCTGAGGGAGGGAGCGGCAATCAGCCCCAGCATTTT. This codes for CASSEAEGGSGNQPQHF.

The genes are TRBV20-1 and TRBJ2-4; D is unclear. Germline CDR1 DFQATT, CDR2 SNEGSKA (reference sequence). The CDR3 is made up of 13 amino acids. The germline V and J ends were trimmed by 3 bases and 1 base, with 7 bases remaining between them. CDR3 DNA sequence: TGCAGTGCTAGTCGTATGGCCAAAAACATTCAGTACTTC. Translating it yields CSASRMAKNIQYF.

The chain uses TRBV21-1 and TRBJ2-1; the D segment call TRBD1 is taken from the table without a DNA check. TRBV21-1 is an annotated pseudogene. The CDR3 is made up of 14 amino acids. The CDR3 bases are TGTGCCAGCACAAGGGTAGGGGACTACAATGAGCAGTTCTTC. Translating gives CASTRVGDYNEQFF.

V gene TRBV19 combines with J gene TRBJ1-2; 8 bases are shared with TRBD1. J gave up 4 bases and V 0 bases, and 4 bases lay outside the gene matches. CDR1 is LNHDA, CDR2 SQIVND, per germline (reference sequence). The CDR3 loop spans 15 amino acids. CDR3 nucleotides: TGTGCCAGTAGTATAGAGGACAGGGTCCTCTATGGCTACACCTTC. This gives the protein CASSIEDRVLYGYTF.

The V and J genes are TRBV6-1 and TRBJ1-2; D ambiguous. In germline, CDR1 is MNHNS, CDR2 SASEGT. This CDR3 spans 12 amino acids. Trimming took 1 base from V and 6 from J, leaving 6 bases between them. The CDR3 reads CASSEVPDGYTF. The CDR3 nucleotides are TGTGCCAGCAGTGAAGTCCCTGATGGCTACACCTTC.

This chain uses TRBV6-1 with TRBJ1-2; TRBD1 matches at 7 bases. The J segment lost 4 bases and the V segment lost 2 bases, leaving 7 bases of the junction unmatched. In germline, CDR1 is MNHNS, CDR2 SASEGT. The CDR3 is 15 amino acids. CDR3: CASSETGQPFYGYTF. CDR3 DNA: TGTGCCAGCAGTGAAACGGGACAGCCATTCTATGGCTACACCTTC.

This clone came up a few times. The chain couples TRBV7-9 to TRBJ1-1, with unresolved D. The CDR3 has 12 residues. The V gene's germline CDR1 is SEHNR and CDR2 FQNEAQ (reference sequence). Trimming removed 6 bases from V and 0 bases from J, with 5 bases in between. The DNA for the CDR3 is TGTGCCAGCAGACCGGTGAACACTGAAGCTTTCTTT. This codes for CASRPVNTEAFF.

CDR3 loop: CASNRGIGQPQHF. As DNA, the CDR3 is TGTGCCAGCAACAGGGGGATCGGTCAGCCCCAGCATTTT. The gene calls are TRBV12-3 or TRBV12-4 and TRBJ1-5; 8 positions match TRBD1. Trimming took 7 bases from V and 6 from J; bases not matched to a gene: 5. This CDR3 contains 13 residues.

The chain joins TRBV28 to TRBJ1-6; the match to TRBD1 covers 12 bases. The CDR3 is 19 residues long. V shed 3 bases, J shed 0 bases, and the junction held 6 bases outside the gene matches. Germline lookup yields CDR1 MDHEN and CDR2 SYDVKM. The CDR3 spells CASSFPGQGASSYNSPLHF. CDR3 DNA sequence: TGTGCCAGCAGTTTTCCGGGACAGGGGGCGAGCTCCTATAATTCACCCCTCCACTTT.

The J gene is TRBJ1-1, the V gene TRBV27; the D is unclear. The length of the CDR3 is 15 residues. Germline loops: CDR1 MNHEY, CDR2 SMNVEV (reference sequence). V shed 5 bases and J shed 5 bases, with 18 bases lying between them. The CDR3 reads CASSPGQGWRTEAFF. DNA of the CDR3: TGTGCCAGCAGTCCAGGCCAAGGGTGGAGGACTGAAGCTTTCTTT.

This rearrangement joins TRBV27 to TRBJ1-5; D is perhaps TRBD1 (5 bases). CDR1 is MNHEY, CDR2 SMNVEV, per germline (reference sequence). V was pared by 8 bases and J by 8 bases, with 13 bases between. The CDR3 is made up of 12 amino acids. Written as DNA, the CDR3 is TGTGCCAGCGGACAAACTTGGGAGCCCCAGCATTTT. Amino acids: CASGQTWEPQHF.

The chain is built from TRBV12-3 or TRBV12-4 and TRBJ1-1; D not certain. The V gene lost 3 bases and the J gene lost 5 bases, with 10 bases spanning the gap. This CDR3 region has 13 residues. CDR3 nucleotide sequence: TGTGCCAGCAGTTTCCAGCAGGCGACTGAAGCTTTCTTT. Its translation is CASSFQQATEAFF.

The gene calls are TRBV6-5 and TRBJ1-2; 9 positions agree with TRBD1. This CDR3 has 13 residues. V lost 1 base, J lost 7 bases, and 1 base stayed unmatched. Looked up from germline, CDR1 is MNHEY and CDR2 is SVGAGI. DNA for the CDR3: TGTGCCAGCAGTTACTGGACAGGGGCTGGCTACACCTTC. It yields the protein CASSYWTGAGYTF.